Presented here are 13 T cell receptor beta chains from one specimen sequenced in a study of vaccination effects on CD4 cells after COVID-19. In the ViraFEST assay, antigen-specific CD4+ clonotypes were identified by expansion after peptide-pool stimulation. Having been cultured for around ten days, the cells underwent CD4+ T cell isolation. Infection dated between March and December 2020, before the Alpha, Beta and Delta variants reached the United States. Sequencing was performed with immunoSEQ multiplex PCR; in TCRdb, only in-frame clones are kept and a portion is missing. Among roughly 27,000 clones listed, about three quarters were seen once. Antigen specificity for these receptors is unknown. The sequencing used CD4+ T cells from PBMCs cultured with HCoV-NL63 spike peptides, collected before COVID-19 vaccination. These receptors came from a human donor who had a prior SARS-CoV-2 infection.

The chain uses TRBV19 and TRBJ2-2; no clear D. Deletions cut 3 bases from V and 0 bases from J, with 11 bases between. The germline CDR1 and CDR2 sequences are LNHDA and SQIVND (reference sequence). The CDR3 totals 16 residues. CDR3 in amino acids: CASSMSWGTNTGELFF. The CDR3 DNA sequence: TGTGCCAGTAGTATGTCTTGGGGAACGAACACCGGGGAGCTGTTTTTT.

The genes are TRBV14 and TRBJ1-1, with a tentative D call TRBD1 (5 bases). Trimming cost V 0 bases and J 1 base, with 12 bases left between them. Germline V gene lookup returns CDR1 SGHDN and CDR2 FVKESK. The length of the CDR3 is 16 residues. The CDR3 loop reads CASSQDLGQGNTEAFF. For the CDR3, the DNA is TGTGCCAGCAGCCAAGATCTTGGGCAGGGGAACACTGAAGCTTTCTTT.

The chain has TRBV4-2 and TRBJ2-3, with D unclear. There are 14 residues in the CDR3. Trimming took 0 bases from V and 3 from J, leaving 7 bases between them. The germline V gene has CDR1 LGHNA and CDR2 YNFKEQ. In nucleotides, the CDR3 is TGTGCCAGCAGCCAAGATTTACGGACAGATACGCAGTATTTT. The encoded protein is CASSQDLRTDTQYF.

The V call is TRBV5-5, the J call TRBJ2-3; D gene uncertain. CDR1 SGHKS and CDR2 YYEKEE come from the germline V gene (reference sequence). V lost 2 bases and J lost 3, with 19 bases in between. CDR3 size: 17 residues. Here the CDR3 DNA reads TGTGCCAGCAGCTTTAAGGCCCTAGGATCAATAACAGATACGCAGTATTTT. Translated: CASSFKALGSITDTQYF. The variable domain in full, completed from reference TRBV5-5 and TRBJ2-3, reads DAGVTQSPTHLIKTRGQQVTLRCSPISGHKSVSWYQQVLGQGPQFIFQYYEKEERGRGNFPDRFSARQFPNYSSELNVNALLLGDSALYLCASSFKALGSITDTQYFGPGTRLTVL.

V and J are TRBV25-1 and TRBJ2-3; 8 nucleotides match TRBD2. The CDR3 is made up of 16 amino acids. Losses at the gene ends were 4 bases for V and 1 base for J; bases not matched to a gene: 7. Germline lookup yields CDR1 MGHDK and CDR2 SYGVNS. The CDR3 coding sequence is TGTGCCAGCAGTGCCTTAGCGGGGCCCGGCACAGATACGCAGTATTTT. Its translation is CASSALAGPGTDTQYF.

This clone was seen only a few times. This sequence joins TRBV5-1 and TRBJ2-5; TRBD2 might be the D (5 bases). CDR3 length: 13 residues. V was clipped by 4 bases and J by 5 bases, with 12 bases between them. Germline assignment: CDR1 SGHRS and CDR2 YFSETQ. The DNA for the CDR3 is TGCGCCAGCAGCCTCCCGGGCGGGGAGACCCAGTACTTC. Protein product: CASSLPGGETQYF. Full variable domain (outside the CDR3, taken from reference TRBV5-1 and TRBJ2-5): KAGVTQTPRYLIKTRGQQVTLSCSPISGHRSVSWYQQTPGQGLQFLFEYFSETQRNKGNFPGRFSGRQFSNSRSEMNVSTLELGDSALYLCASSLPGGETQYFGPGTRLLVL.

The chain joins TRBV7-9 to TRBJ1-6; D is ambiguous. This CDR3 comprises 13 residues. V was shortened by 5 bases and J by 8 bases, with 10 bases between the two germline ends. CDR1 is SEHNR, CDR2 FQNEAQ, per germline (reference sequence). The CDR3 protein is CASSPSRYSPLHF. The CDR3, as DNA: TGTGCCAGCAGCCCGTCGAGGTATTCACCCCTCCACTTT.

V gene TRBV12-5 combines with J gene TRBJ2-7; D might be TRBD1 (5 bases). This CDR3 region has 14 residues. Germline values: CDR1 LGHNT, CDR2 FRNRAP. The V and J ends lost 1 base and 4 bases respectively, with 11 bases between them. The CDR3 nucleotides are TGTGCTAGTGGTTTGGGACAGCCAGGTTACGAGCAGTACTTC. This gives the protein CASGLGQPGYEQYF.

The chain joins TRBV12-5 to TRBJ2-2; D might be TRBD1 or TRBD2, each matching 5 bases. This CDR3 is 15 amino acids long. V shed 4 bases and J shed 3 bases, with 12 bases lying between them. Germline V gene sequence: CDR1 LGHNT, CDR2 FRNRAP. The CDR3 DNA reads as TGTGCTAGTGGTTCCTACCGGGACCACACCGGGGAGCTGTTTTTT. Residues: CASGSYRDHTGELFF.

The table lists this clone with a count of one. This CDR3 is CASSRTGLAEETQYF. The CDR3 region has the DNA TGTGCCAGCAGCCGGACGGGACTAGCGGAAGAGACCCAGTACTTC. The rearrangement uses TRBV3-1 (or the pseudogene TRBV3-2) and TRBJ2-5; TRBD2 matches at 11 bases. This CDR3 comprises 15 residues. Losses at the gene ends were 4 bases for V and 3 bases for J; bases not matched to a gene: 4. Germline assignment: CDR1 LGHDT and CDR2 YNNKEL (reference sequence).

A single count supports this clone. V and J are TRBV6-4 and TRBJ2-1; tentative D call: TRBD2 (6 bases). The V gene's germline CDR1 is MRHNA and CDR2 SNTAGT. This CDR3 spans 15 amino acids. V was cut by 0 bases and J by 6 bases, with 12 bases left in between. The CDR3 spells CASSDSGGEANEQFF. The CDR3 nucleotides are TGTGCCAGCAGTGACTCGGGGGGAGAGGCCAATGAGCAGTTCTTC.

The rearrangement uses TRBV5-1 and TRBJ2-1, with 11 bases matching TRBD2. Germline loops: CDR1 SGHRS, CDR2 YFSETQ. With V trimmed by 0 bases and J by 0 bases, 5 bases remained unmatched. The CDR3 loop spans 18 amino acids. CDR3 sequence: CASSLASGGSSSYNEQFF. The CDR3 DNA reads as TGCGCCAGCAGCTTGGCTAGCGGGGGGTCTAGCTCCTACAATGAGCAGTTCTTC.

Concerning this clone: The junction does not match germline at one end; this may be a read error. The chain couples TRBV12-5 to TRBJ1-2, with 7 bases matching TRBD1. CDR3 length equals 13 residues. Germline CDR1 reads LGHNT; CDR2 reads FRNRAP. The DNA of the CDR3 is TGTGCTAGTGGTTTGGAGACGGACAGGAGTGTCGCCTTC. This translates into CASGLETDRSVAF.